The clone carrying this T cell receptor beta chain appeared a few times. Antigen specificity is unknown. Libraries were prepared by immunoSEQ multiplex PCR; TCRdb keeps only in-frame clonotypes and omits some of them. Among some 70,000 clones listed, approximately 89% were seen once. The entry originates in a study of OX40 agonist ivuxolimab in advanced cancers. Whole-study results and caveats: On average, CD8+ T cells showed a greater number of expanded clones than CD4+.

The ends were cut back, 0 bases at V and 11 bases at J, with 14 bases in the middle. Germline V gene lookup returns CDR1 LGHNA and CDR2 YSLEER. The CDR3 totals 14 residues. Material: CD4+ or CD8+ T cells sorted from blood, obtained in a trial of the OX40 agonist ivuxolimab. The V gene is TRBV4-3, the J gene TRBJ1-5; no clear D gene. This sequence originates from an adult with an advanced solid tumor such as melanoma, head and neck, liver or kidney cancer. CDR3 in DNA: TGCGCCAGCAGCCAAGAAAGTGTCGGTTTCGCCCAGCATTTT. As protein: CASSQESVGFAQHF.